A single sample gave rise to the 3 T cell receptor beta chains below, sequenced in a study of shared clonotypes between healthy human individuals. Method: immunoSEQ multiplex PCR; TCRdb's copy keeps in-frame clones and lacks some. The sample lists millions of clones, 85% to 95% occurring once. Sequenced: naive CD4+ T cells sorted from blood. The sample's subset: CD45RA+ positively selected. The receptors were sampled from a man between 18 and 35 years old in good health.

The V call is TRBV5-4, the J call TRBJ1-6; D unresolved. The V and J ends lost 0 bases and 5 bases respectively, with 9 bases between them. The germline V gene encodes CDR1 SGHNT and CDR2 YYREEE (reference sequence). The CDR3 loop spans 15 amino acids. The CDR3 region is CASSLAGSDNSPLHF. DNA of the CDR3: TGTGCCAGCAGCTTGGCGGGGAGCGATAATTCACCCCTCCACTTT.

The chain uses TRBV7-2 and TRBJ1-5; possible D gene TRBD1, 5 bases. Germline V gene lookup returns CDR1 SGHTA and CDR2 FQGNSA. The V end lost 8 bases, the J end lost 2 bases, and 13 bases lay between the germline ends. This CDR3 contains 14 residues. The CDR3 region is CASGGRRGNQPQHF. CDR3 in DNA: TGTGCCAGCGGGGGGAGAAGGGGCAATCAGCCCCAGCATTTT. The full variable domain, its missing parts supplied by reference TRBV7-2 and TRBJ1-5, is GAGVSQSPSNKVTEKGKDVELRCDPISGHTALYWYRQSLGQGLEFLIYFQGNSAPDKSGLPSDRFSAERTGGSVSTLTIQRTQQEDSAVYLCASGGRRGNQPQHFGDGTRLSIL.

The sample holds one count of this clone. CDR3: CASSRSHGDGQPQHF. In DNA form, the CDR3 reads TGTGCCAGCTCACGATCCCACGGGGACGGTCAGCCCCAGCATTTT. J is TRBJ1-5 and V is TRBV18; D possibly corresponds to TRBD1 (5 bases). The germline V and J ends were trimmed by 4 bases and 6 bases, with 16 bases remaining between them. Per the germline V gene, CDR1 is KGHSH and CDR2 is LQKENI. This CDR3 is built from 15 residues.